This T cell receptor beta chain was identified in a study of blood T cell repertoires in COVID-19 (dated by TCRdb to 2019 to 2021). At the level of the whole study: Samples from collaborators originated in the United States, Italy and Spain and spanned both the acute and convalescent phases of COVID-19. Subjects who had been exposed to COVID-19, were actively infected with it, or had recovered from it provided the deeply sampled blood TCRbeta repertoires that made up the dataset. Where HLA class I and class II types were available, the types were taken from metadata supplied by the sample provider, not from assay-based typing. Sample metadata almost always included a de-identified subject ID, COVID-19 status, age in years and sex. The prospective study material was composed of cDNA or gDNA derived from T cells, B-cell-depleted T cells, or PBMCs. A freely available public database, intended as a resource for researchers studying the immune response to SARS-CoV-2, is where the repertoires were released. The samples were drawn from the first 160 participants of the ongoing ImmuneRACE study and from 950 to 1,500 subjects provided by 6 global collaborators. The paper as a whole reports these results and caveats: How much clinical and demographic metadata was included differed by source and by participant, and the metadata was provided uncurated.

Participants in the prospective study were aged about 18 to 90 years, lived in 24 United States geographic areas, and enrolled through a virtual design. In the prospective study, cohorts were assigned on the basis of participant-reported clinical history obtained from a screening survey and a study questionnaire. A participant counted as exposed if, within 2 weeks of entering the study, that participant had been in contact with someone who had a PCR-confirmed or clinician-diagnosed COVID-19 case. Each participant in the prospective study had whole blood, serum and a nasopharyngeal or oropharyngeal swab collected by mobile phlebotomists. Participants in the prospective study had the option to provide additional blood draws and questionnaires over an approximately 2-month period. Before DNA extraction, prospective study blood samples were shipped either frozen or at room temperature. The germline V gene (reference sequence) sets CDR1 to LGHDT and CDR2 to YNNKEL. From its cysteine to its phenylalanine, the CDR3 spans 15 amino acids. CDR3 DNA is the only sequence kept; it has 45 bases, read in frame from the first base. V has 4 bases trimmed and J has 2 bases trimmed; junction bases matching no gene number 2.

TCRbeta CDR3 regions were amplified from genomic DNA using the immunoSEQ Assay, a bias-controlled multiplex PCR. Per the source publication's procedure: Nucleated cell counts per sample were estimated from amplification of reference gene primers within the assay. To quantify the absolute abundance of each unique TCRbeta CDR3 rearrangement, sequence reads were collapsed and filtered. For each sample, productive Simpson clonality was calculated by taking the square root of Simpson's diversity index across productive rearrangements. TCRdb limited this immuneACCESS table to in-frame rearrangements with V and J called. A share of clones is missing; checked studies link under half to unresolved V genes, and the rest is unexplained. Clone size and V and J calls were adopted from that table, with D and trimming inferred from the DNA. The sample table lists some 360,000 clones, almost 90% of them with a count of one. Jointly, the top ten make up over 0.9% of the sample.

For this clone: Its antigen is still unknown. One base away there is no much larger clone; base qualities are not given.

Sequenced sample: PBMCs or T cells enriched from blood (not recorded which). Rearrangement joined TRBV3-1 (or the pseudogene TRBV3-2) to TRBJ2-7; 13 of the junction bases match TRBD2. The TCR was taken from a young woman who had been exposed to COVID-19. The DNA sequence is TGTGCCAGCAGCCCCACTAGCGGGAGGGCCTACGAGCAGTACTTC. It specifies CASSPTSGRAYEQYF.